This T cell receptor beta chain was identified in a study of early T cells in non-severe SARS-CoV-2 infection. Study-level background: Investigators sequenced bulk RNA drawn from unsorted whole blood, and chains remained unpaired.

Unique molecular identifiers were affixed to single, distinct cDNA molecules. TCRdb recomputed calls from the 5' RACE reads with MiXCR, one row per CDR3 protein. This table holds more than 35,000 distinct CDR3 sequences, more than 9% found once. This clonotype was counted only a few times. Its antigen is unknown. Whole-study results and caveats: Missing private and CD4 specificities, VDJdb matching favored anti-spike CD8 responses.

Trimming took off 0 bases at V and 0 bases at J, with 17 bases between the two ends. The CDR3 consists of 18 residues. Germline-derived CDR1 and CDR2 are SGHRS and YFSETQ. The clonotype was recovered from an adult who was a healthcare worker with PCR-confirmed SARS-CoV-2 infection or an uninfected control (not recorded which). The V call is TRBV5-1, the J call TRBJ2-3, with D hard to call. The material sequenced was whole blood. The CDR3 coding sequence is TGCGCCAGCAGCTTGGGGCCCCCTTTGTCCTCTAGCACAGATACGCAGTATTTT. This translates into CASSLGPPLSSSTDTQYF.